This TCR beta chain was sequenced during a study of T cell responses to AZD1222 COVID-19 vaccine. General study findings and limits: The study found vaccine-associated CD4 TCRs spanning spike, dominant at 160-218 and 743-854. Repertoire collection took place solely once the T cell response had peaked. Seropositive AZD1222 recipients at baseline numbered only 5 to 7.

Only in-frame clones appear in the TCRdb table, and some are missing; sequencing was by immunoSEQ multiplex PCR. The sample lists 95,000 to 110,000 clones, 87% seen once, with approximately 4% in the top ten. The V and J ends lost 6 bases and 4 bases respectively, with 19 bases between them. Germline CDR1 and CDR2: SGHRS and YFSETQ. The CDR3 runs 15 residues. A note on this clone: Its antigen remains unidentified.

The source of this sequence is an adult in good health. Here the sequenced sample was peripheral blood, taken on day 0 of AZD1222 vaccination. The chain recombines TRBV5-1 with TRBJ2-5; D is uncertain. CDR3 amino acids: CASNSGSSFRETQYF. In nucleotides, the CDR3 is TGCGCCAGCAACTCCGGCTCTTCCTTTAGAGAGACCCAGTACTTC.